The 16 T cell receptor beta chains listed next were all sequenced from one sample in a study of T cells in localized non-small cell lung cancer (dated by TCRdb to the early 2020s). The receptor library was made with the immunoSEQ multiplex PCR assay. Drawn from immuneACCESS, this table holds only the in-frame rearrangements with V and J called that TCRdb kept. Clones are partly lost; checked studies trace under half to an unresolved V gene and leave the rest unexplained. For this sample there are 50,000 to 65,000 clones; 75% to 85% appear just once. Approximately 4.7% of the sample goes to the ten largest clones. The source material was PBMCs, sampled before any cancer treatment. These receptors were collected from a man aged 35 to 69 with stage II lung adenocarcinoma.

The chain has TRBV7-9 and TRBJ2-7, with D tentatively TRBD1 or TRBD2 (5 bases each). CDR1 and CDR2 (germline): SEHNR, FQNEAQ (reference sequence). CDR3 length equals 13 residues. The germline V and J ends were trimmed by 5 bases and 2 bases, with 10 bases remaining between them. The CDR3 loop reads CASSRDLTYEQYF. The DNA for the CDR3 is TGTGCCAGCAGCAGGGACCTAACCTACGAGCAGTACTTC.

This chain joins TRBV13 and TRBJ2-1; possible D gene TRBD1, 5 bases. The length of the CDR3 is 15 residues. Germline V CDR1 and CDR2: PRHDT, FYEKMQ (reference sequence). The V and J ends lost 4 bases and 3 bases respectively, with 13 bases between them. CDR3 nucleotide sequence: TGTGCCAGCAGCTCTTACAGGAATTTCTACAATGAGCAGTTCTTC. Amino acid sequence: CASSSYRNFYNEQFF.

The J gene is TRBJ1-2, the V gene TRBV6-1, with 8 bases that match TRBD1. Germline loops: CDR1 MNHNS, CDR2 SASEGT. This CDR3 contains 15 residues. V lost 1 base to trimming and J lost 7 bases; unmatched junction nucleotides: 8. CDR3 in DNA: TGTGCCAGCAGTGAAGAAGCCAGGGGGCTTCTTGGCTACACCTTC. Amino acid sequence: CASSEEARGLLGYTF.

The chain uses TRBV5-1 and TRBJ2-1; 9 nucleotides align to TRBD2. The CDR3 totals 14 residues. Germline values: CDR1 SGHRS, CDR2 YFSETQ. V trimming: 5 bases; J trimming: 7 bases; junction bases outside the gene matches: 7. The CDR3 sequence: CASRVDSGRNEQFF. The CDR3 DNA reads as TGCGCCAGCAGGGTCGATAGCGGGAGAAATGAGCAGTTCTTC. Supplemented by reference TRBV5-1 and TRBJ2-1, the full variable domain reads KAGVTQTPRYLIKTRGQQVTLSCSPISGHRSVSWYQQTPGQGLQFLFEYFSETQRNKGNFPGRFSGRQFSNSRSEMNVSTLELGDSALYLCASRVDSGRNEQFFGPGTRLTVL.

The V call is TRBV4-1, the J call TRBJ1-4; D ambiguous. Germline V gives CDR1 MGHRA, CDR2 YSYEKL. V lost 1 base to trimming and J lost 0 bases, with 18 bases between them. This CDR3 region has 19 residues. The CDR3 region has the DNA TGCGCCAGCAGCCAAGCAAACCAAAAAAATCGGGCAACTAATGAAAAACTGTTTTTT. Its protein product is CASSQANQKNRATNEKLFF.

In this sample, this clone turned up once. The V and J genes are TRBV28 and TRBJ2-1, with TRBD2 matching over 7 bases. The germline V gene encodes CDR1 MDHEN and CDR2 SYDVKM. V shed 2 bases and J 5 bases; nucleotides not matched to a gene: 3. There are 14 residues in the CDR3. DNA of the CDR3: TGTGCCAGCAGTTTAGCGGGAGTGAACAATGAGCAGTTCTTC. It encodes CASSLAGVNNEQFF.

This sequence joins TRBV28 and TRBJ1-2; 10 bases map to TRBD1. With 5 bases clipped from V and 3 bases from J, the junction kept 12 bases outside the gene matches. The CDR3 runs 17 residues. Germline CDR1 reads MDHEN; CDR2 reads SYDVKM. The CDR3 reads CASSPASTGGADYGYTF. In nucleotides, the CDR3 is TGTGCCAGCAGTCCTGCGTCGACAGGGGGCGCCGACTATGGCTACACCTTC.

CDR3 residues: CASKAYPTDTQYF. The CDR3 nucleotides read TGTGCCAGCAAAGCTTACCCCACAGATACGCAGTATTTT. This sequence joins TRBV6-5 and TRBJ2-3; D ambiguous. CDR1 and CDR2 (germline): MNHEY, SVGAGI. Trimming took 7 bases from V and 2 from J, leaving 10 bases between them. The CDR3 runs 13 residues.

Here the CDR3 reads CASSYQENTEAFF. The CDR3 region has the DNA TGCGCCAGCAGCTACCAAGAGAACACTGAAGCTTTCTTT. The V call is TRBV5-1, the J call TRBJ1-1; D is undetermined. V lost 3 bases, J lost 1 base, and 7 bases lay in between. The germline V gene has CDR1 SGHRS and CDR2 YFSETQ. The CDR3 length is 13 residues. The whole variable domain, remainder taken from reference TRBV5-1 and TRBJ1-1, is KAGVTQTPRYLIKTRGQQVTLSCSPISGHRSVSWYQQTPGQGLQFLFEYFSETQRNKGNFPGRFSGRQFSNSRSEMNVSTLELGDSALYLCASSYQENTEAFFGQGTRLTVV.

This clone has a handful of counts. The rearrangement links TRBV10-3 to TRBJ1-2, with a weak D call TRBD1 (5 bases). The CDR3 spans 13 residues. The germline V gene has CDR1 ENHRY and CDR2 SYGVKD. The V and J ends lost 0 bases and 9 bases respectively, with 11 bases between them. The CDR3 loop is CAISESTGVRYTF. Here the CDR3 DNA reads TGTGCCATCAGTGAGTCGACGGGGGTGCGCTACACCTTC.

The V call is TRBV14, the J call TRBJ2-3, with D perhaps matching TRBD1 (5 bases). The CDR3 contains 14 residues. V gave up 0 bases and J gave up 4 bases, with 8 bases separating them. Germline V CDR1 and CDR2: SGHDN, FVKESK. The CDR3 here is CASSQDRAADTQYF. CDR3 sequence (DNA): TGTGCCAGCAGCCAAGACAGGGCGGCAGATACGCAGTATTTT.

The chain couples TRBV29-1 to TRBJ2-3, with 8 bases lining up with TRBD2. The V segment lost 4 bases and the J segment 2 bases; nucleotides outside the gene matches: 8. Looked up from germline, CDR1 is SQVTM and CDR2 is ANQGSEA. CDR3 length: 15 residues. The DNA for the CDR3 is TGCAGCGTTGGAAATTTACTAGCGGCCACAGATACGCAGTATTTT. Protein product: CSVGNLLAATDTQYF.

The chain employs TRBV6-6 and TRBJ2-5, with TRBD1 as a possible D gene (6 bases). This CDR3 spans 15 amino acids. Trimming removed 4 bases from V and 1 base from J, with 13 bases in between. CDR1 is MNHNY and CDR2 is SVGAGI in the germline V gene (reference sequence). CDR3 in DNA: TGTGCCAGCAGTTCCCTAACAGGGTCCCAAGAGACCCAGTACTTC. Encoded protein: CASSSLTGSQETQYF.

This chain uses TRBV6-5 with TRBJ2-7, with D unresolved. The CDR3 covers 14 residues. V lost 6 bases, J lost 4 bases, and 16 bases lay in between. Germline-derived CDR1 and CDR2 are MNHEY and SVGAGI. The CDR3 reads CASRSRFTGYEQYF. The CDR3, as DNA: TGTGCCAGCAGGTCAAGGTTTACTGGGTACGAGCAGTACTTC.

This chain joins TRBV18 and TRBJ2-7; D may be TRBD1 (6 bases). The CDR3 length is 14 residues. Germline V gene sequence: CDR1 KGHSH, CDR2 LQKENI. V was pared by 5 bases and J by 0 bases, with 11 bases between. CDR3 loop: CASSSGTLSYEQYF. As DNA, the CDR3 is TGTGCCAGCTCATCCGGGACACTCTCCTACGAGCAGTACTTC.

The DNA of the CDR3 is TGTGCCAGCAGCTTAGGAATAGGGACGAACACTGAAGCTTTCTTT. Translation: CASSLGIGTNTEAFF. The genes are TRBV11-2 and TRBJ1-1; TRBD1 might be the D (5 bases). The V and J ends lost 1 base and 1 base respectively, with 10 bases between them. In germline, CDR1 is SGHAT, CDR2 FQNNGV. The CDR3 totals 15 residues.